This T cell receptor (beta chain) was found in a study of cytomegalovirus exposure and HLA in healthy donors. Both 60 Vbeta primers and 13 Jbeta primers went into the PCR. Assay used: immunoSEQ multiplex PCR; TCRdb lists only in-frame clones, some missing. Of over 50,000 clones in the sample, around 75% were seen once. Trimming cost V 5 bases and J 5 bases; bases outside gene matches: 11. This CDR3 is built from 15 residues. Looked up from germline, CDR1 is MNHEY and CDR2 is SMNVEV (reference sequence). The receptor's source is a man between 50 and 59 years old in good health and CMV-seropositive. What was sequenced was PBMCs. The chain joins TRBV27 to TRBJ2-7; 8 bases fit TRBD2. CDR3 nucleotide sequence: TGTGCCAGCAGTCCCTTAGCGGGAACCGGGCACGAGCAGTACTTC. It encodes CASSPLAGTGHEQYF.